A selection of T cell receptor beta chains follows, all from one sample in a study of prognosis after radiotherapy for stage I lung cancer. TCRdb reprocessed the multiplex PCR reads with MiXCR, giving one entry per CDR3 protein. Counted here are around 60,000 distinct CDR3 sequences, about 30% occurring once; the ten biggest clones make up more than 6.5%. Source: PBMCs, taken before or after stereotactic body radiation therapy (not recorded which). The receptors originated from a donor at least 50 years old with non-small cell lung cancer. CDR3s include the opening cysteine and the closing phenylalanine or tryptophan. A D gene is named only where the DNA matches it firmly. Not every row has a clone size; where given, it reads once, few, many or a size class.

V	D	size	J	CDR3	DNA
TRBV12-3/TRBV12-4	TRBD2	many	TRBJ2-3	CASSATSGGTDTQYF	TGTGCCAGCAGTGCTACTAGCGGGGGCACAGATACGCAGTATTTT
TRBV7-9	TRBD1	many	TRBJ2-5	CASSTPTGTNQETQYF	TGTGCCAGCAGCACACCGACAGGGACCAACCAAGAGACCCAGTACTTC
TRBV30	TRBD1	many	TRBJ1-5	CAWSSGQGGGQPQHF	TGTGCCTGGAGTAGTGGGCAGGGGGGAGGACAGCCCCAGCATTTT
TRBV15	NA	many	TRBJ2-1	CATSRGRWTAASYNEQFF	TGTGCCACCAGCAGAGGACGATGGACAGCCGCCTCCTACAATGAGCAGTTCTTC
TRBV6-1	NA	many	TRBJ1-1	CASNPTVMNTEAFF	TGTGCCAGCAACCCGACAGTGATGAACACTGAAGCTTTCTTT
TRBV7-9	NA	many	TRBJ2-3	CASSLSVSTDTQYF	TGTGCCAGCAGCTTATCGGTTAGCACAGATACGCAGTATTTT
TRBV19	NA	many	TRBJ1-1	CASSPRPLGVNTEAFF	TGTGCCAGTAGTCCCCGGCCCCTTGGCGTGAACACTGAAGCTTTCTTT
TRBV19	TRBD1	many	TRBJ1-1	CASSALYRGSEAFF	TGTGCCAGTAGTGCACTATACAGGGGAAGTGAAGCTTTCTTT
TRBV6-1	NA	many	TRBJ1-3	CASSGQLSSGNTIYF	TGTGCCAGCAGCGGACAGCTATCCTCTGGAAACACCATATATTTT
TRBV11-2	NA	many	TRBJ1-6	CASSLVSQREPLHF	TGTGCCAGCAGCTTAGTCTCGCAGCGCGAGCCCCTCCACTTT
TRBV5-6	NA	NA	TRBJ1-2	CASSSQGGGYTF	TGTGCCAGCAGCTCCCAGGGAGGCGGCTACACCTTC
TRBV4-1	TRBD1	many	TRBJ1-6	CASSTQGVASPLHF	TGCGCCAGTTCGACACAGGGGGTTGCTTCACCCCTCCACTTT
TRBV12-3/TRBV12-4	NA	many	TRBJ1-2	CASSSRTANYGYTF	TGTGCCAGCAGCTCACGGACAGCTAACTATGGCTACACCTTC
TRBV10-3	NA	many	TRBJ2-2	CAISQGVAGELFF	TGTGCCATCAGCCAGGGTGTTGCCGGGGAGCTGTTTTTT
TRBV12-3/TRBV12-4	NA	NA	TRBJ2-6	CASSPKGRNSSRANVMTF	TGTGCCAGCAGCCCTAAGGGGCGGAACTCCTCTAGGGCCAACGTCATGACTTTC
TRBV6-1	TRBD1	many	TRBJ2-7	CASSVGQGLSYEQYF	TGTGCCAGCAGTGTAGGACAGGGCCTTTCCTACGAGCAGTACTTC
TRBV20-1	TRBD1	many	TRBJ1-6	CSARHPGQTYSPLHF	TGCAGTGCTAGACACCCGGGACAGACATATTCACCCCTCCACTTT
TRBV5-1	NA	many	TRBJ2-1	CASSDPANERSYNEQFF	TGCGCCAGCAGCGATCCGGCCAACGAACGTTCCTACAATGAGCAGTTCTTC
TRBV4-2	TRBD2	once	TRBJ2-2	CASSHDIAGGGTGELFF	TGTGCCAGCAGCCATGATATTGCGGGGGGTGGGACCGGGGAGCTGTTTTTT
TRBV4-2	TRBD2	many	TRBJ2-7	CASSQDGPSGGVYEQYF	TGTGCCAGCAGCCAAGACGGACCCAGCGGGGGGGTCTACGAGCAGTACTTC
TRBV20-1	NA	many	TRBJ2-3	CSASRPTDTQYF	TGCAGTGCTAGCCGGCCCACAGATACGCAGTATTTT
TRBV7-2	TRBD2	many	TRBJ2-1	CASSLLAGGLNEQFF	TGTGCCAGCAGCCTACTAGCGGGGGGGCTCAATGAGCAGTTCTTC
TRBV12-3/TRBV12-4	NA	NA	TRBJ2-1	CAISLGPGRLPPVQFF	TGTGCCATCAGTTTAGGTCCCGGCCGCCTTCCGCCTGTGCAGTTCTTC
TRBV9	NA	NA	TRBJ1-1	CASSAWWVENTEAFF	TGTGCCAGCAGCGCTTGGTGGGTCGAGAACACTGAAGCTTTCTTT
TRBV2	NA	many	TRBJ2-7	CASTKGEGGYEQYF	TGTGCCAGTACTAAGGGGGAAGGGGGCTACGAGCAGTACTTC
TRBV6-1	TRBD1	medium-sized	TRBJ2-2	CASNLGQGVGELFF	TGTGCCAGCAACCTAGGACAGGGTGTCGGGGAGCTGTTTTTT
TRBV5-1	TRBD2	NA	TRBJ2-3	CASSFPLAGGQDTQYF	TGCGCCAGCAGCTTCCCCCTAGCGGGGGGGCAAGATACGCAGTATTTT
TRBV19	NA	many	TRBJ1-2	CASSITYGANYGYTF	TGTGCCAGTAGTATTACCTACGGAGCTAACTATGGCTACACCTTC
TRBV20-1	TRBD1	NA	TRBJ1-5	CSDRNRQGGDQRQHF	TGCAGTGATAGGAACAGACAGGGCGGAGATCAGCGCCAGCATTTT
TRBV14	NA	many	TRBJ1-2	CASSQLQGMGYTF	TGTGCCAGCAGCCAACTCCAGGGGATGGGCTACACCTTC
TRBV11-2	NA	many	TRBJ1-4	CASSLATNEKLFF	TGTGCCAGCAGCCTGGCAACTAATGAAAAACTGTTTTTT
TRBV7-2	NA	many	TRBJ1-1	CASSRVLGQGGTEAFF	TGTGCCAGCAGTCGGGTACTGGGGCAGGGAGGCACTGAAGCTTTCTTT
TRBV7-2	TRBD2	many	TRBJ2-3	CASSRFSASGVSDTQYF	TGTGCCAGCAGCCGGTTCTCGGCTAGCGGGGTTTCGGATACGCAGTATTTT
TRBV4-3	TRBD1	many	TRBJ2-7	CASSQGPIPGQGAYEQYF	TGCGCCAGCAGCCAAGGTCCCATTCCGGGACAGGGGGCCTACGAGCAGTACTTC
TRBV7-2	TRBD2	NA	TRBJ2-3	CASSCVAGGLGDTQYF	TGTGCCAGCAGCTGTGTAGCGGGGGGGCTGGGAGATACGCAGTATTTT
TRBV4-1	NA	many	TRBJ2-3	CASSQDLTRRTDTQYF	TGCGCCAGCAGCCAAGACTTGACTCGACGCACAGATACGCAGTATTTT
TRBV7-2	NA	large	TRBJ2-7	CASSFRPSHEQYF	TGTGCCAGCAGCTTCCGGCCCTCCCACGAGCAGTACTTC
TRBV5-8	NA	many	TRBJ1-4	CASSLAGTTREKLFF	TGTGCCAGCAGCTTGGCCGGGACAACTCGGGAAAAACTGTTTTTT
TRBV18	TRBD1	many	TRBJ2-1	CASSPPLGQGRNEQFF	TGTGCCAGCTCACCACCGTTAGGACAGGGTCGTAATGAGCAGTTCTTC
TRBV30	NA	many	TRBJ1-4	CAWSLEWSPDEKLFF	TGTGCCTGGAGTCTAGAGTGGTCACCTGATGAAAAACTGTTTTTT
TRBV13	NA	many	TRBJ1-2	CASSLGRGGEDGYTF	TGTGCCAGCAGCTTAGGCCGGGGGGGGGAGGATGGCTACACCTTC
TRBV10-3	NA	many	TRBJ2-5	CAISEAEEETQYF	TGTGCCATCAGTGAAGCGGAGGAGGAGACCCAGTACTTC
TRBV30	NA	many	TRBJ1-1	CAWSVGQGLEAFF	TGTGCCTGGAGTGTCGGGCAGGGCCTTGAAGCTTTCTTT
TRBV2	NA	many	TRBJ1-1	CASSELGVSTEAFF	TGTGCCAGCAGTGAACTCGGGGTGAGCACTGAAGCTTTCTTT
TRBV20-1	TRBD1	many	TRBJ1-6	CSASTLTGYNSPLHF	TGCAGTGCCTCGACGCTGACAGGGTATAATTCACCCCTCCACTTT
TRBV7-9	NA	many	TRBJ1-4	CASSLAGRTTNEKLFF	TGTGCCAGCAGCTTAGCGGGCCGTACAACTAATGAAAAACTGTTTTTT
TRBV7-3	NA	NA	TRBJ2-3	CASSSAGWGGRDTQYF	TGTGCCAGCAGCTCCGCCGGGTGGGGAGGTAGGGATACGCAGTATTTT
TRBV20-1	TRBD1	many	TRBJ2-1	CSAAHRGQAYNEQFF	TGCAGTGCTGCCCACAGGGGACAGGCCTACAATGAGCAGTTCTTC
TRBV7-8	NA	many	TRBJ2-1	CASSSGRASYNEQFF	TGTGCCAGCAGCTCCGGCAGGGCGAGCTACAATGAGCAGTTCTTC
TRBV27	NA	once	TRBJ2-1	CASSFTSVELSDEQFF	TGTGCCAGCAGTTTCACTAGTGTGGAGCTAAGCGATGAGCAGTTCTTC
TRBV7-2	NA	many	TRBJ1-1	CASSVQRNTEAFF	TGTGCCAGCAGCGTGCAGAGGAACACTGAAGCTTTCTTT
TRBV30	TRBD1	many	TRBJ1-3	CACHRVGTGGSGNTIYF	TGTGCCTGCCACCGGGTGGGGACAGGGGGCTCTGGAAACACCATATATTTT
TRBV6-1	NA	many	TRBJ2-7	CASRKQDFYEQYF	TGTGCCAGCAGGAAACAGGACTTCTACGAGCAGTACTTC
TRBV5-1	NA	many	TRBJ1-2	CASSLSGGTIYGYTF	TGCGCCAGCAGCTTGTCCGGGGGGACGATTTATGGCTACACCTTC
TRBV2	NA	NA	TRBJ1-6	CASGGSRGPNSTVHF	TGTGCCAGCGGAGGTTCGCGGGGGCCGAATTCAACCGTCCACTTT